This T cell receptor (beta chain) was observed in a study of identical twins. This clonotype was detected ten times or more. TCRdb reprocessed the 5' RACE reads with MiXCR, giving one entry per CDR3 protein. The sample includes about 430,000 distinct CDR3 sequences, less than 20% of them seen just once. The CDR3 contains 12 residues. CDR1 and CDR2 from the germline V gene are MGHDK and SYGVNS. V was pared by 5 bases and J by 6 bases, with 4 bases of the junction left unmatched. This clonotype was obtained from a man in his forties or fifties in good health. The sequenced sample consisted of naive T cells sorted from blood. The rearrangement uses TRBV25-1 and TRBJ2-7; 7 positions agree with TRBD1. DNA of the CDR3: TGTGCCAGCAGTAAGACAGGGTTCGAGCAGTACTTC. Its translation: CASSKTGFEQYF.